The next 18 T cell receptor beta chains were all read from a single sample in a study of T cell changes during pregnancy in multiple sclerosis. Method: immunoSEQ multiplex PCR; TCRdb's copy keeps in-frame clones and lacks some. The repertoire consists of some 110,000 clones, with roughly 90% occurring once and the leading ten covering 1.5%. Sequencing used peripheral blood, obtained in the third trimester of pregnancy. Receptors were obtained from a female donor with multiple sclerosis, enrolled in a pregnancy study.

The chain carries TRBV28 and TRBJ2-7, with D possibly matching TRBD2 (5 bases). V was shortened by 3 bases and J by 0 bases, with 9 bases between the two germline ends. The CDR3 runs 14 residues. The V gene's germline CDR1 is MDHEN and CDR2 SYDVKM. The CDR3 is CASSFIGSSYEQYF. The CDR3 region has the DNA TGTGCCAGCAGTTTTATAGGGAGCTCCTACGAGCAGTACTTC.

Only a few counts were recorded for this clone. V is TRBV4-2 and J is TRBJ1-1, with a possible D match to TRBD1 (6 bases). Trimming removed 0 bases at V and 1 base at J, with 9 bases between. CDR1 and CDR2 from the germline V gene are LGHNA and YNFKEQ. CDR3 length equals 15 residues. The chain's CDR3 is CASSQEVTGNTEAFF. DNA for the CDR3: TGTGCCAGCAGCCAAGAGGTGACAGGGAACACTGAAGCTTTCTTT.

The CDR3 nucleotides read TGTGCCAGACAGGGGAAAGCGGGCCCACAGAAGGCTTTCTTT. This encodes CARQGKAGPQKAFF. V and J are TRBV2 and TRBJ1-1; 7 nucleotides line up with TRBD1. Trimming removed 9 bases from V and 11 bases from J; junction bases left unmatched: 18. The CDR3 spans 14 residues. Germline loops: CDR1 SNHLY, CDR2 FYNNEI.

This clone was found once. This chain uses TRBV9 with TRBJ1-4; D perhaps matches TRBD1 (5 bases). V gave up 3 bases and J gave up 15 bases, with 30 bases separating them. The CDR3 totals 17 residues. CDR1 SGDLS and CDR2 YYNGEE come from the germline V gene. CDR3 sequence reads: CASSASPGELNSGRVFF. The CDR3 region has the DNA TGTGCCAGCAGCGCAAGCCCGGGAGAGCTAAACTCTGGCAGGGTGTTTTTT.

The chain combines TRBV9 with TRBJ2-1; TRBD2 might be the D (5 bases). Germline loops: CDR1 SGDLS, CDR2 YYNGEE. The V end lost 4 bases, the J end lost 7 bases, and 12 bases lay between the germline ends. The CDR3 covers 13 residues. The CDR3 bases are TGTGCCAGCAGCCTCCTCGGGGTAAATGAGCAGTTCTTC. Protein: CASSLLGVNEQFF.

This clone came up once. V is TRBV15 and J is TRBJ2-2, with 7 positions matching TRBD2. CDR3 length: 15 amino acids. Per germline, CDR1 LNHNV and CDR2 YYDKDF (reference sequence). The junction had 7 bases not matched to a gene; V was cut back by 2 bases and J by 7 bases. CDR3 amino acids: CATSRSVGGIGELFF. The CDR3 region has the DNA TGTGCCACCAGCAGAAGTGTGGGAGGGATCGGGGAGCTGTTTTTT.

The V call is TRBV6-4, the J call TRBJ2-3; no clear D gene. Germline V gene lookup returns CDR1 MRHNA and CDR2 SNTAGT. The V gene lost 8 bases and the J gene lost 0 bases, with 9 bases spanning the gap. This CDR3 contains 13 residues. DNA for the CDR3: TGTGCCAGCCACCGCCTAAGCACAGATACGCAGTATTTT. Protein product: CASHRLSTDTQYF.

The V call is TRBV2, the J call TRBJ1-2; 7 bases are a match to TRBD1. The V and J ends lost 4 bases and 3 bases, in that order; junction bases with no gene match: 5. This CDR3 has 14 residues. Germline V gives CDR1 SNHLY, CDR2 FYNNEI. The CDR3 here is CASSVGQGDYGYTF. In DNA, the CDR3 is TGTGCCAGCAGTGTAGGGCAGGGGGACTATGGCTACACCTTC.

V and J are TRBV9 and TRBJ2-3; 8 bases agree with TRBD2. After removal of 2 bases from V and 6 bases from J, the junction contained 5 bases not matched to a gene. The germline CDR1 and CDR2 sequences are SGDLS and YYNGEE. The CDR3 is made up of 14 amino acids. The CDR3 loop reads CASSVRTSWDTQYF. The DNA of the CDR3 is TGTGCCAGCAGCGTCAGGACTAGCTGGGATACGCAGTATTTT.

This chain links TRBV7-9 with TRBJ2-3; D not resolved. CDR1 is SEHNR, CDR2 FQNEAQ, per germline (reference sequence). V gave up 2 bases and J gave up 2 bases, with 8 bases separating them. The CDR3 spans 14 residues. The chain's CDR3 is CASSLLELTDTQYF. CDR3 DNA sequence: TGTGCCAGCAGCTTATTGGAGCTCACAGATACGCAGTATTTT.

The chain carries TRBV5-1 and TRBJ2-3; 8 bases line up with TRBD2. Trimming took 0 bases from V and 5 from J; bases not matched to a gene: 8. CDR1 is SGHRS and CDR2 is YFSETQ in the germline V gene. There are 16 residues in the CDR3. CDR3 coding DNA: TGCGCCAGCAGCTTGGGCCTAGCGGGCACCGGAGATACGCAGTATTTT. Translation gives CASSLGLAGTGDTQYF.

This rearrangement joins TRBV30 to TRBJ1-3; 9 bases are a match to TRBD1. This CDR3 spans 14 amino acids. Germline CDR1 is GTSNPN and CDR2 is SVGIG (reference sequence). The junction had 6 bases not matched to a gene; V was cut back by 5 bases and J by 4 bases. This chain's CDR3 is CAWSTGGGGNTIYF. The CDR3 bases are TGTGCCTGGTCAACAGGGGGCGGGGGAAACACCATATATTTT. Using reference TRBV30 and TRBJ1-3 for the parts outside the CDR3, the full variable domain is SQTIHQWPATLVQPVGSPLSLECTVEGTSNPNLYWYRQAAGRGLQLLFYSVGIGQISSEVPQNLSASRPQDRQFILSSKKLLLSDSGFYLCAWSTGGGGNTIYFGEGSWLTVV.

The gene calls are TRBV27 and TRBJ2-2; 15 nucleotides align to TRBD2. Germline loops: CDR1 MNHEY, CDR2 SMNVEV (reference sequence). The V segment lost 0 bases and the J segment 6 bases; nucleotides outside the gene matches: 11. This CDR3 spans 20 amino acids. The CDR3 here is CASSLSTGLAGGPRPGELFF. CDR3 in DNA: TGTGCCAGCAGTTTATCAACTGGACTAGCGGGAGGGCCAAGACCCGGGGAGCTGTTTTTT.

The chain combines TRBV19 with TRBJ1-2, with D maybe TRBD1 (5 bases). This CDR3 spans 13 amino acids. The V gene's germline CDR1 is LNHDA and CDR2 SQIVND (reference sequence). Trimming cost V 4 bases and J 4 bases, with 10 bases left between them. The CDR3 here is CASSTDTTYGYTF. The CDR3, as DNA: TGTGCCAGTAGTACGGACACGACCTATGGCTACACCTTC.

DNA of the CDR3: TGTGCTAGTGTACCCCCGGGCAGGGATAACAATGAGCAGTTCTTC. Translation gives CASVPPGRDNNEQFF. The chain joins TRBV12-5 to TRBJ2-1; D may be TRBD1 (5 bases). Per germline, CDR1 LGHNT and CDR2 FRNRAP. This CDR3 is 15 amino acids long. V was clipped by 7 bases and J by 5 bases, with 18 bases between them. The complete variable domain, with remaining parts taken from reference TRBV12-5 and TRBJ2-1, reads DARVTQTPRHKVTEMGQEVTMRCQPILGHNTVFWYRQTMMQGLELLAYFRNRAPLDDSGMPKDRFSAEMPDATLATLKIQPSEPRDSAVYFCASVPPGRDNNEQFFGPGTRLTVL.

The chain is built from TRBV7-9 and TRBJ1-2, with D possibly being TRBD1 (5 bases). Between the trimmed V and J ends, which lost 3 bases and 1 base, there was a span of 6 bases. The CDR3 runs 13 residues. Germline loops: CDR1 SEHNR, CDR2 FQNEAQ (reference sequence). CDR3 sequence: CASSLGLNYGYTF. The CDR3 nucleotides are TGTGCCAGCAGCTTGGGGCTTAACTATGGCTACACCTTC.

The V call is TRBV10-3, the J call TRBJ2-5; 8 bases agree with TRBD1. Losses at the gene ends were 8 bases for V and 5 bases for J; bases not matched to a gene: 10. The CDR3 is 14 residues long. Germline V gene data show CDR1 as ENHRY and CDR2 as SYGVKD. In DNA, the CDR3 is TGTGCCATCCAAGACAGGGGTGGGTTTGAGACCCAGTACTTC. This sequence encodes CAIQDRGGFETQYF.

The chain employs TRBV25-1 and TRBJ1-3, with TRBD1 matching over 7 bases. The junction had 3 bases not matched to a gene; V was cut back by 3 bases and J by 1 base. The germline gives CDR1 MGHDK, CDR2 SYGVNS. The CDR3 loop spans 15 amino acids. This chain's CDR3 is CASSDSGGSGNTIYF. CDR3 coding DNA: TGTGCCAGCAGTGACTCAGGGGGATCTGGAAACACCATATATTTT.